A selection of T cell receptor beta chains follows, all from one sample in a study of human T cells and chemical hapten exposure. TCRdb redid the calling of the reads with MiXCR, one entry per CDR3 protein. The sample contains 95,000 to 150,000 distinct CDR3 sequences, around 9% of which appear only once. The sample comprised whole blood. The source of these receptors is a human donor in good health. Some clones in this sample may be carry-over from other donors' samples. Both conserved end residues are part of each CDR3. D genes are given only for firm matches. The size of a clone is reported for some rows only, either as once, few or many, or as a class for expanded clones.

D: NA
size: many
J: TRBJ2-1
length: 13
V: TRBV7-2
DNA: TGTGCCAGCAGCTTAGCAGGGGCCAATGAGCAGTTCTTC
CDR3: CASSLAGANEQFF

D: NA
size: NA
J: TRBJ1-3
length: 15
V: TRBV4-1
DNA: TGCGCCAGCAGCCTCCTGACAGTTTCTGGAAACACCATATATTTT
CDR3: CASSLLTVSGNTIYF

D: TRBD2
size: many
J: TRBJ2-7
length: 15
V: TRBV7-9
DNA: TGTGCCAGCAGCTCTAGCGGGAGGGCCTCATACGAGCAGTACTTC
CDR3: CASSSSGRASYEQYF

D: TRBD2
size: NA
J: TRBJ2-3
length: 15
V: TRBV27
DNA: TGTGCCAGCAGTTTTAGGCGGGAGTTCCCAGATACGCAGTATTTT
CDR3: CASSFRREFPDTQYF

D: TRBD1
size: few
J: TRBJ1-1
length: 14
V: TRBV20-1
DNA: TGCAGTGCTAAAGGACAGGGGGCGGACACTGAAGCTTTCTTT
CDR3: CSAKGQGADTEAFF

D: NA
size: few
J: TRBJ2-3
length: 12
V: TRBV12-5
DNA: TGTGCTAGTGGTTTTGGGTCGGATACGCAGTATTTT
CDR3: CASGFGSDTQYF

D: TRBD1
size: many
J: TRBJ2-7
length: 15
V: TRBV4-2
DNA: TGTGCCAGCAGCCAAATTAGGGACAGCTGGAACGAGCAGTACTTC
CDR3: CASSQIRDSWNEQYF

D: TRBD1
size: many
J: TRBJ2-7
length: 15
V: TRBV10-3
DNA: TGTGCCATCGGTATCCGGACAGGGGGCACCTACGAGCAGTACTTC
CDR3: CAIGIRTGGTYEQYF

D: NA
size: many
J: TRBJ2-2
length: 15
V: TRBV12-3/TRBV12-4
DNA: TGTGCCAGCAGTTTATTCACGGGCATCACCGGGGAGCTGTTTTTT
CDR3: CASSLFTGITGELFF

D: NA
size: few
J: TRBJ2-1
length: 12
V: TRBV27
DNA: TGTGCCAGCAGTGCTTGGGGCTATGAGCAGTTCTTC
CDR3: CASSAWGYEQFF

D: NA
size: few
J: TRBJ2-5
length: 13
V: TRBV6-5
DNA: TGTGCCAGCAGTCCTCTCGGGGGACAGACCCAGTACTTC
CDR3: CASSPLGGQTQYF

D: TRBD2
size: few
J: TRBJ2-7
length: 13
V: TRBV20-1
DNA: TGCAGTGCAAAAAGCGGGAGAGGTTACGAGCAGTACTTC
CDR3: CSAKSGRGYEQYF

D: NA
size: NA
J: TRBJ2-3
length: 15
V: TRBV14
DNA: TGTGCCAGCAGCCCGCGGCTAGACAGCACAGATACGCAGTATTTT
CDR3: CASSPRLDSTDTQYF

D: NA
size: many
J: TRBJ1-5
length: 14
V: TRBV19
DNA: TGTGCCAGTAGTATAACCCGCAGCAATCAGCCCCAGCATTTT
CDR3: CASSITRSNQPQHF

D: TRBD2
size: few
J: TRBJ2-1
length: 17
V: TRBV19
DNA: TGTGCCAGTAGATCGAAAAGCGGGGGGGCCTGGTACAATGAGCAGTTCTTC
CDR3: CASRSKSGGAWYNEQFF

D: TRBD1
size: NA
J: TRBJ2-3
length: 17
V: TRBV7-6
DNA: TGTGCCAGCAGCTCAGGGACAGGGGGCACTAGGACAGATACGCAGTATTTT
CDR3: CASSSGTGGTRTDTQYF

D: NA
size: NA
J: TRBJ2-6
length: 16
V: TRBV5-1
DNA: TGCGCCAGCAGCTTGGATCGGCCCTCTGGGGCCAACGTCCTGACTTTC
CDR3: CASSLDRPSGANVLTF

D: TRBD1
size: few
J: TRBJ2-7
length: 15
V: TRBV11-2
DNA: TGTGCCAGCAGCATCGGGACAGGGAAAACCTACGAGCAGTACTTC
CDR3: CASSIGTGKTYEQYF

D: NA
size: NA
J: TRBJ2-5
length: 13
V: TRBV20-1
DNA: TGCAGTGCTAGATCGACAGAAAAAGAGACCCAGTACTTC
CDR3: CSARSTEKETQYF

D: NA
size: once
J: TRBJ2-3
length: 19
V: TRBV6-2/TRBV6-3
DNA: TGTGCCAGCAGTTACCCTTGCGGGACAGCTCCTTCCGGCCAAGATACGCAGTATTTT
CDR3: CASSYPCGTAPSGQDTQYF

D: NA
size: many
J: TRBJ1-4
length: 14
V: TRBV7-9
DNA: TGTGCCAGCAGCTTCCTTTCAACTAATGAAAAACTGTTTTTT
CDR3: CASSFLSTNEKLFF

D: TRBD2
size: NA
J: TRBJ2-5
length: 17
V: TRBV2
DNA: TGTGCCAGCAGTGAAGATGGCGTACTAGCGACCCAAGAGACCCAGTACTTC
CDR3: CASSEDGVLATQETQYF

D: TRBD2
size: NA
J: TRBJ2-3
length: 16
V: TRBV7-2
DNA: TGTGCCAGCAGCCGGAATCTAGCGGTTGGCACAGATACGCAGTATTTT
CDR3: CASSRNLAVGTDTQYF

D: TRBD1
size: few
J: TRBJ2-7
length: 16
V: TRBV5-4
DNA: TGTGCCAGCAGCCCACTACTTGGACAGGGGAAGTACGAGCAGTACTTC
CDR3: CASSPLLGQGKYEQYF

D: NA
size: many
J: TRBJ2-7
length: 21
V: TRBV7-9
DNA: TGTGCCAGCAGCTTTTGGCGCCCTCAGCGGGCGGAAACGGGGCTTTCCTACGAGCAGTACTTC
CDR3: CASSFWRPQRAETGLSYEQYF

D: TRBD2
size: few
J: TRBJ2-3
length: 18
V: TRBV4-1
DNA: TGCGCCAGCAGCCAACGACTAGCGGGAGACGCGAGCACAGATACGCAGTATTTT
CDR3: CASSQRLAGDASTDTQYF

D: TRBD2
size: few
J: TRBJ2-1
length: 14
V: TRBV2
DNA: TGTGCCAGCAGTGGCCCTAGCGGGTACAATGAGCAGTTCTTC
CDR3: CASSGPSGYNEQFF

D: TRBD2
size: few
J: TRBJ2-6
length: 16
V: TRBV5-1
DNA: TGCGCCAGCAGCTTGGAAACTAGCGCTGGGGCCAACGTCCTGACTTTC
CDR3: CASSLETSAGANVLTF